The entry that follows covers one TCR beta chain sequence. Produced via immunoSEQ multiplex PCR; TCRdb's table is partial and in-frame only. The repertoire has fewer than 200,000 clones, approximately 85% of them found once; the top ten carry under 9.5%. These data originate in a study of blood T cell repertoires in COVID-19. Sequenced sample: peripheral blood. The source is a woman aged 55-70 years with acute or convalescent COVID-19.

CDR3 in amino acids: CASTEGGRANEKLFF. In nucleotides, the CDR3 is TGTGCCAGCACGGAGGGGGGGAGGGCTAATGAAAAACTGTTTTTT. This rearrangement joins TRBV28 to TRBJ1-4; maybe TRBD1 (6 bases). Germline CDR1 reads MDHEN; CDR2 reads SYDVKM. V was trimmed by 7 bases and J by 3 bases, leaving 15 bases between them. The CDR3 contains 15 residues.